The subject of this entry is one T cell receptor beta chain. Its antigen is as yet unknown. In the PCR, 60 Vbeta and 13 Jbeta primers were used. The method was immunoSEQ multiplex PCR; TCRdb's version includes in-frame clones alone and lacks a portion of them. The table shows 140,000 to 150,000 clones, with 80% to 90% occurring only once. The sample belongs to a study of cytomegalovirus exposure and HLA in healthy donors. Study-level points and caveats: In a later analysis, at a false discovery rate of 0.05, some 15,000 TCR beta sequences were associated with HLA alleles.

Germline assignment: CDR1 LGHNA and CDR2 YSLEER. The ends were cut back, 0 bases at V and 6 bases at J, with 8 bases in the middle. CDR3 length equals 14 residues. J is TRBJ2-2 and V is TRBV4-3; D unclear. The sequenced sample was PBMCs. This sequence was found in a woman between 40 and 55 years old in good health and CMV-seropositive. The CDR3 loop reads CASSQDSIAGELFF. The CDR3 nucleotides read TGCGCCAGCAGCCAAGATAGTATCGCCGGGGAGCTGTTTTTT.